This TCR beta chain is from a study of T cell responses to AZD1222 COVID-19 vaccine. Samples with a second dose at about 4 or about 12 weeks were pooled together. V was pared by 5 bases and J by 10 bases, with 14 bases between. The germline V gene encodes CDR1 MNHEY and CDR2 SMNVEV (reference sequence). CDR3 length: 12 residues. The repertoire was sequenced with immunoSEQ multiplex PCR; TCRdb's copy has only in-frame clones and lacks some. Counted here are tens of thousands of clones, approximately 90% occurring once; the ten biggest clones make up around 2.9%. This material consisted of peripheral blood, taken 28 days after the second AZD1222 dose. This TCR derives from an adult who received the AZD1222 COVID-19 vaccine. This chain uses TRBV27 with TRBJ1-1; no clear D gene. The CDR3 DNA is TGTGCCAGCAGTAATGGCAGTCATTTAGCTTTCTTT. This sequence encodes CASSNGSHLAFF.